The clone carrying this T cell receptor beta chain was recorded at least ten times. What it binds is unknown. The sample is drawn from a study of read filtering for tumor transcriptome and immune sequencing. In germline, CDR1 is SQVTM, CDR2 ANQGSEA. The CDR3 has 13 amino acids. V was clipped by 2 bases and J by 3 bases; unmatched bases: 3. This library used around 400 ng RNA and molecular barcoded adaptors spanning alpha/delta and beta/gamma chains. TCRdb recomputed calls from the reads with MiXCR, one row per CDR3 protein. The table lists 48,000 or so distinct CDR3 sequences, roughly a fifth of them singletons. Study-wide points: Without single-read clonotypes, shared clonotype proportions correlated more between IR-seq and RNA-seq.

Sequencing used a population of CD138-negative cells sorted from bone marrow. The source of this sequence is a donor at least 40 years old with multiple myeloma. J is TRBJ2-7 and V is TRBV29-1, with 8 bases lining up with TRBD2. The CDR3 coding sequence is TGCAGCGTTGAATTGGGACTAGGCTACGAGCAGTACTTC. Protein product: CSVELGLGYEQYF.